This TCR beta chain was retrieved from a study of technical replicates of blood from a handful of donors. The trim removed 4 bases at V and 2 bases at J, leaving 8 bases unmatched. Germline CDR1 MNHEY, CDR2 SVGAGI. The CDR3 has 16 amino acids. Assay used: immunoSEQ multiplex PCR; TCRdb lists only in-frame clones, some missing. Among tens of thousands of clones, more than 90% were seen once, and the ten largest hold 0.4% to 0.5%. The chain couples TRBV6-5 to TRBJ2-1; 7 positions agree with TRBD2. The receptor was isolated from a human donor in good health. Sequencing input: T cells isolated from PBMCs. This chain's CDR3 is CASSSLAGAPYNEQFF. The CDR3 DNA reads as TGTGCCAGCAGTTCCCTCGCGGGAGCACCCTACAATGAGCAGTTCTTC.